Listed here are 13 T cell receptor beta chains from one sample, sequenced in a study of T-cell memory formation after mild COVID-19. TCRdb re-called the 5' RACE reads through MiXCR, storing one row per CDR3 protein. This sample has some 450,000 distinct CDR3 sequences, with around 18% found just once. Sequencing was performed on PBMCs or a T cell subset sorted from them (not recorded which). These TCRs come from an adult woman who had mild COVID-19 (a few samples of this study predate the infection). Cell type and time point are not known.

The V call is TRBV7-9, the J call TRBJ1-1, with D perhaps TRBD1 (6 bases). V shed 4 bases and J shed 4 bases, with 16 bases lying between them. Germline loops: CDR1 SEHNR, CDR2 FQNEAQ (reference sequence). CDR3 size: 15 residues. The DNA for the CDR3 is TGTGCCAGCAGCTCCCAGGGGCATGAGGTCACTGAAGCTTTCTTT. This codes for CASSSQGHEVTEAFF.

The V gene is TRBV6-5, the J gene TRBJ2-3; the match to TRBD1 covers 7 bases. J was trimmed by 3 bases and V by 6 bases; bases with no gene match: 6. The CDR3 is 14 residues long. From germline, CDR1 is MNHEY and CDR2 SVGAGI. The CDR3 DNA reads TGTGCCAGCAGCCTAAAACAGGGGACAGATACGCAGTATTTT. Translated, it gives CASSLKQGTDTQYF.

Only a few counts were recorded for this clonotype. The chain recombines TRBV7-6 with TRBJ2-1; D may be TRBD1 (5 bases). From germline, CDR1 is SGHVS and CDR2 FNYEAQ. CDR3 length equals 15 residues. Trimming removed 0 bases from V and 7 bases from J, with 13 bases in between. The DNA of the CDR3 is TGTGCCAGCAGCTTAGCCCAGGGTCTAAGGAATGAGCAGTTCTTC. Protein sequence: CASSLAQGLRNEQFF.

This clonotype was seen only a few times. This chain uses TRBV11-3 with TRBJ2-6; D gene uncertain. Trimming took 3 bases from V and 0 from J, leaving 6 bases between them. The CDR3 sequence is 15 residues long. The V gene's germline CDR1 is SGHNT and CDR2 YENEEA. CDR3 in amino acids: CASSFLASGANVLTF. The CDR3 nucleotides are TGTGCCAGCAGCTTTTTGGCCTCTGGGGCCAACGTCCTGACTTTC.

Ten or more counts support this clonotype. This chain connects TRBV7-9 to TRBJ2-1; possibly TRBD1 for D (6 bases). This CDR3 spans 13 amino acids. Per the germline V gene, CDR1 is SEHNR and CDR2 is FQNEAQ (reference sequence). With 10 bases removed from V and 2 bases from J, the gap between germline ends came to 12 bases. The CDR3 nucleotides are TGTGCCACCGCCGGGACAACCTACAATGAGCAGTTCTTC. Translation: CATAGTTYNEQFF. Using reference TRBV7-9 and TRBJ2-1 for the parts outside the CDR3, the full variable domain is DTGVSQNPRHKITKRGQNVTFRCDPISEHNRLYWYRQTLGQGPEFLTYFQNEAQLEKSRLLSDRFSAERPKGSFSTLEIQRTEQGDSAMYLCATAGTTYNEQFFGPGTRLTVL.

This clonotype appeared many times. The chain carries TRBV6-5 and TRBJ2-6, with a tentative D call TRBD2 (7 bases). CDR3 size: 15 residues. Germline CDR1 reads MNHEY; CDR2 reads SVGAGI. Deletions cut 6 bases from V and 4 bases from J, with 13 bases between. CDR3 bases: TGTGCCAGCAGCCAAGGGGGGGAAGGGGCCAACGTCCTGACTTTC. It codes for CASSQGGEGANVLTF.

CDR3 coding DNA: TGCAGTGCGCCTTCGCCAAGGGGATCCTACGAGCAGTACTTC. This gives the protein CSAPSPRGSYEQYF. The rearrangement joins TRBV20-1 to TRBJ2-7, with D possibly TRBD1 on 5 matching bases. Germline V gene data show CDR1 as DFQATT and CDR2 as SNEGSKA (reference sequence). V gave up 6 bases and J gave up 1 base, with 16 bases separating them. This CDR3 comprises 14 residues.

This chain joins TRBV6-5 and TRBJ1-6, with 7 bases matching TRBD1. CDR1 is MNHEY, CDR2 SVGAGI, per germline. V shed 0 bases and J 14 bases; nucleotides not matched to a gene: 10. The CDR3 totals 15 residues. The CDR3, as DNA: TGTGCCAGCAGTTACTCGACAGGGAAAAATCTGGCCCTCCACTTT. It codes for CASSYSTGKNLALHF.

CDR3 coding DNA: TGTGCCAGTTCCCCAAATCCGAAGCCATTGAACACTGAAGCTTTCTTT. It codes for CASSPNPKPLNTEAFF. The chain has TRBV19 and TRBJ1-1; D unresolved. Trimming took off 8 bases at V and 0 bases at J, with 19 bases between the two ends. CDR3 length: 16 residues. CDR1 and CDR2 (germline): LNHDA, SQIVND (reference sequence).

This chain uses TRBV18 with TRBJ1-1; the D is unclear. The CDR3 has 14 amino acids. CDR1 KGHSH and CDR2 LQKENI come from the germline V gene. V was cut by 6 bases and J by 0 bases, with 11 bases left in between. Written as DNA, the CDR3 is TGTGCCAGCTCTCCCGGGCCTATGAACACTGAAGCTTTCTTT. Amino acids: CASSPGPMNTEAFF.

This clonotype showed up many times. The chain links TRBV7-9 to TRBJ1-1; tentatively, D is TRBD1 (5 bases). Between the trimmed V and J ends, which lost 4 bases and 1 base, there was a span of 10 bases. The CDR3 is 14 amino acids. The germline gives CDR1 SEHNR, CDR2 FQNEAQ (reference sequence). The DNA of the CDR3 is TGTGCCAGCAGCTCCCTGGGGGGGAACACTGAAGCTTTCTTT. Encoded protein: CASSSLGGNTEAFF.

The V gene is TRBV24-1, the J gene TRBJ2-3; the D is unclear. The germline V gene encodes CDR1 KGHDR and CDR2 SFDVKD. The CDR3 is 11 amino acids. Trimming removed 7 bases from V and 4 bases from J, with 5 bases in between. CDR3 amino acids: CATRLADTQYF. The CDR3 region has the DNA TGTGCCACCAGACTGGCAGATACGCAGTATTTT.

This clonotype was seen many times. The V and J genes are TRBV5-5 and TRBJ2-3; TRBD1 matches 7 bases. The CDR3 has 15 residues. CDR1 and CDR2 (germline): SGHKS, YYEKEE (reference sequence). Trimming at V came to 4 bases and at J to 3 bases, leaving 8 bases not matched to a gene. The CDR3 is CASSRRTGRTDTQYF. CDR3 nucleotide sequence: TGTGCCAGCAGCCGCCGGACAGGACGGACAGATACGCAGTATTTT. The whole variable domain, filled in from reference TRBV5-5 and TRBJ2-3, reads DAGVTQSPTHLIKTRGQQVTLRCSPISGHKSVSWYQQVLGQGPQFIFQYYEKEERGRGNFPDRFSARQFPNYSSELNVNALLLGDSALYLCASSRRTGRTDTQYFGPGTRLTVL.